Listed here is a single TCR beta chain. Its antigen is unidentified. The data originate from a study of cytomegalovirus exposure and HLA in healthy donors. PCR involved 60 Vbeta and 13 Jbeta primers. The repertoire was sequenced with immunoSEQ multiplex PCR; TCRdb's copy has only in-frame clones and lacks some. The repertoire consists of some 100,000 clones, with around 80% occurring once and the leading ten covering more than 0.95%. Trimming removed 8 bases from V and 6 bases from J, with 12 bases in between. The CDR3 is 12 amino acids. The V gene's germline CDR1 is MGHRA and CDR2 YSYEKL. Study results and caveats: Most sequenced TCRs were rare (though some public TCRs occurred in many donors). CMV serostatus was the only immune exposure information that was available. It was 164 TCR beta chains that were listed as cytomegalovirus-associated.

The chain carries TRBV4-1 and TRBJ2-3; unclear D gene. The sequenced material came from PBMCs. The sequence derives from a woman aged 18-29 years in good health and CMV-seronegative. CDR3 sequence reads: CASGTILDTQYF. The CDR3 DNA reads as TGCGCCAGCGGAACTATCCTTGATACGCAGTATTTT.